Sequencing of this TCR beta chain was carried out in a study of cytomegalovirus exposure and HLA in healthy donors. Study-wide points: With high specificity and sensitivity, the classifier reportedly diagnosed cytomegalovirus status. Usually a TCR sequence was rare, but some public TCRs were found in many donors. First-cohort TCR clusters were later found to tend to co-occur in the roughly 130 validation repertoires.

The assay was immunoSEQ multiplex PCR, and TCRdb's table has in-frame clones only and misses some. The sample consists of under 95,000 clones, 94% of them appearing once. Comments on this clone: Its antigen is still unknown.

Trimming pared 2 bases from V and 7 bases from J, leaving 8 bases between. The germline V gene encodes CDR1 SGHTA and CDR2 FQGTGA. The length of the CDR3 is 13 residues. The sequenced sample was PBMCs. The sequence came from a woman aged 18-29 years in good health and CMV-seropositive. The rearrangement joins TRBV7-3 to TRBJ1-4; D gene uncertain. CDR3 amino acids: CASSLDISEKLFF. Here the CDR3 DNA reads TGTGCCAGCAGCTTAGACATAAGTGAAAAACTGTTTTTT.